A selection of T cell receptor beta chains follows, all from one sample in a study of shared clonotypes between healthy human individuals. The data were produced by immunoSEQ multiplex PCR, yet TCRdb's version contains in-frame clones alone and is incomplete. This sample yields some 2,100,000 clones, of which about 92% are seen a single time; roughly 1.7% belongs to the top ten. Material for sequencing was naive CD8+ T cells from PBMCs. Source of these receptors: a man in his late teens or twenties in good health. Some clones in this sample may be carry-over from other donors' samples. Both conserved end residues are part of each CDR3. D genes are given only for firm matches. Clone size is given for some rows only: seen once, a few or many times, or a class if the clone is expanded.

V gene	D gene	clone size	J gene	CDR3 DNA	CDR3 protein
TRBV5-1	TRBD1	.	TRBJ1-2	TGCGCCAGCAGCGAGGGACAGGGGGCTCCTCCCGCGTATGGCTACACCTTC	CASSEGQGAPPAYGYTF
TRBV27	TRBD1	once	TRBJ2-4	TGTGCCAGCAGCTGGACAGGGAATTCCAAAAACATTCAGTACTTC	CASSWTGNSKNIQYF
TRBV14	TRBD2	.	TRBJ2-1	TGTGCCAGCAGCCAAGATTGGACTAGCCCTAAGCAGTTCTTC	CASSQDWTSPKQFF
TRBV28	TRBD2	.	TRBJ2-7	TGTGCCAGCACCCCCGGACTAGCGGGAAATTCCTACGAGCAGTACTTC	CASTPGLAGNSYEQYF
TRBV5-1	.	.	TRBJ2-5	TGCGCCAGCAAACGGCAACAAACACCCTGGGAGACCCAGTACTTC	CASKRQQTPWETQYF
TRBV7-8	TRBD2	.	TRBJ2-7	TGTGCCAGCAGCTCAGCGAGGACTAGCGGCTACGAGCAGTACTTC	CASSSARTSGYEQYF
TRBV27	TRBD2	.	TRBJ2-1	TGTGCCAGTACCCCCGGGACTAGCGATATGTTTGGGCAGTTCTTC	CASTPGTSDMFGQFF
TRBV11-2	.	once	TRBJ2-3	TGTGCCAGCAGCTTAATATACAGCACGTCTACGCAGTATTTT	CASSLIYSTSTQYF
TRBV4-3	TRBD1	.	TRBJ1-2	TGCGCCAGCAGCCAGTATATCACGGACAGGGGGAACTATGGCTACACCTTC	CASSQYITDRGNYGYTF
TRBV19	.	.	TRBJ1-1	TGTGCCAGTAAAGAGGGACCTGAAGCTTTCTTT	CASKEGPEAFF
TRBV6-5	TRBD2	.	TRBJ2-1	TGTGCCAGCAGGGAAATAGCGGGGTCTTACAATGAGCAGTTCTTC	CASREIAGSYNEQFF
TRBV29-1	.	.	TRBJ2-7	TGCAGCGTTGAAGGAGGGGCTGCCTACGAGCAGTACTTC	CSVEGGAAYEQYF
TRBV5-1	.	.	TRBJ2-7	TGCGCCAGCAGCTTACGGGGCTCCTACGAGCAGTACTTC	CASSLRGSYEQYF
TRBV13	TRBD2	.	TRBJ2-7	TGTGCCTCCTCTCGGGCCGCGGGGGTCGCGTCCTACGAGCAGTACTTC	CASSRAAGVASYEQYF
TRBV7-3	TRBD2	once	TRBJ2-3	TGTGCCAGCAGCTTAGGGACTAGCGGGAGTCGGTATACAGATACGCAGTATTTT	CASSLGTSGSRYTDTQYF
TRBV5-5	TRBD1	.	TRBJ1-1	TGTGCCAGCAGCTCCGCACAGGGGGTTGGCGATGAAGCTTTCTTT	CASSSAQGVGDEAFF